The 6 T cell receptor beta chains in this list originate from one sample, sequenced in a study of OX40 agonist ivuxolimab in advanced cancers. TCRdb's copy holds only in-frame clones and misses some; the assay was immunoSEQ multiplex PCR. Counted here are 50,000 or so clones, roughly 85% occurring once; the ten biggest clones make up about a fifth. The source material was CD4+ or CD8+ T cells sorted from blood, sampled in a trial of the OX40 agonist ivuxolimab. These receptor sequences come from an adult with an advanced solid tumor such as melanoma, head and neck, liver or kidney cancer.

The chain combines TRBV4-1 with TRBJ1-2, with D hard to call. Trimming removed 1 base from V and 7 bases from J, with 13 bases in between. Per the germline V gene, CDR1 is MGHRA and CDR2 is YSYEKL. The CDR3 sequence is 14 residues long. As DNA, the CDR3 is TGCGCCAGCAGCCAAGCCCGGGCGGGCGCTGGCTACACCTTC. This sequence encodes CASSQARAGAGYTF.

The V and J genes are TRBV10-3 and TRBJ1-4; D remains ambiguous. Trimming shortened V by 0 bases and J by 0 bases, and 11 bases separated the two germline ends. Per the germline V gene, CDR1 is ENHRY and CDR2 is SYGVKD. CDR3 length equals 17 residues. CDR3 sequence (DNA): TGTGCCATCAGTGAGTCGAGAGGAGATGCAACTAATGAAAAACTGTTTTTT. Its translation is CAISESRGDATNEKLFF.

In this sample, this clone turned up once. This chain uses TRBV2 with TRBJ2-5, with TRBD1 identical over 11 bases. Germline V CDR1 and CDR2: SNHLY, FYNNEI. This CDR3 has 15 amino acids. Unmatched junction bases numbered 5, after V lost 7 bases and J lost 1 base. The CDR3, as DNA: TGTGCCAGCATGGGGACAGGGGGGGGCCAAGAGACCCAGTACTTC. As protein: CASMGTGGGQETQYF.

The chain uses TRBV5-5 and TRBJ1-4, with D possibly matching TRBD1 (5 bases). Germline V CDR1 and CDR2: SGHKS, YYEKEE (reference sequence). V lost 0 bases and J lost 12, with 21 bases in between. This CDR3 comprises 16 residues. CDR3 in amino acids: CASSLVGRSNPGELFF. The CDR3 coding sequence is TGTGCCAGCAGCTTGGTAGGACGGTCTAATCCGGGGGAACTGTTTTTT.

The CDR3 here is CASSPSGGNIQYF. In nucleotides, the CDR3 is TGTGCCAGCAGCCCCTCTGGGGGAAACATTCAGTACTTC. This chain joins TRBV11-3 and TRBJ2-4; tentatively, D is TRBD1 or TRBD2 (5 bases each). V was pared by 5 bases and J by 6 bases, with 11 bases between. Germline CDR1 SGHNT, CDR2 YENEEA. The CDR3 length is 13 residues. Drawing the rest from reference TRBV11-3 and TRBJ2-4, the complete variable domain is EAGVVQSPRYKIIEKKQPVAFWCNPISGHNTLYWYLQNLGQGPELLIRYENEEAVDDSQLPKDRFSAERLKGVDSTLKIQPAELGDSAVYLCASSPSGGNIQYFGAGTRLSVL.

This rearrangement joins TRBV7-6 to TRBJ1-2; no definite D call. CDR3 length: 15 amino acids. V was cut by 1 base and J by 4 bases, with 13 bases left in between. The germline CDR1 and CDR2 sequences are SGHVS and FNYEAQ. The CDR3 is CASSLDVVGVYGYTF. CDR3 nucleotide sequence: TGTGCCAGCAGCTTAGACGTTGTGGGCGTCTATGGCTACACCTTC.